The 2 T cell receptor beta chains listed next were all sequenced from one sample in a study of PD-1 blockade in classical Hodgkin lymphoma. TCRdb's copy holds only in-frame clones and misses some; the assay was immunoSEQ multiplex PCR. The profile shows 75,000 to 100,000 clones, about four fifths of them singletons. Brentuximab vedotin exposure varied, and every patient relapsed after autologous stem cell transplantation. The specimen was peripheral blood mononuclear cells (PBMCs), collected before the second cycle of nivolumab. These receptors came from a human donor with classical Hodgkin lymphoma.

This chain joins TRBV7-9 and TRBJ1-1; D is possibly TRBD1 (5 bases). V was cut by 5 bases and J by 0 bases, with 10 bases left in between. Germline assignment: CDR1 SEHNR and CDR2 FQNEAQ (reference sequence). This CDR3 has 14 amino acids. This CDR3 is CASSPGPMNTEAFF. CDR3 nucleotides: TGTGCCAGCAGCCCGGGACCCATGAACACTGAAGCTTTCTTT.

The chain couples TRBV5-1 to TRBJ2-1, with 12 bases lining up with TRBD2. With 4 bases clipped from V and 2 bases from J, the junction kept 7 bases outside the gene matches. Germline V CDR1 and CDR2: SGHRS, YFSETQ. The CDR3 has 17 residues. The CDR3 protein is CASSRGLAGGTYNEQFF. As DNA, the CDR3 is TGCGCCAGCAGCCGCGGTCTAGCGGGAGGGACCTACAATGAGCAGTTCTTC.